This T cell receptor beta chain was identified in a study of siplizumab effects on memory and regulatory T cells. General observations from the study: Naive T cells, seemingly more diverse than memory cells, seemed major alloresponse contributors.

Concerning this clone: Antigen: not known.

Roughly 10^5 TCR templates per sample were sequenced. Clones were read by immunoSEQ multiplex PCR, and TCRdb kept only the in-frame ones, dropping some. This repertoire shows tens of thousands of clones, approximately 97% found once; its top ten account for approximately 0.6%. This CDR3 is built from 17 residues. From germline, CDR1 is SEHNR and CDR2 FQNEAQ (reference sequence). The trim removed 1 base at V and 2 bases at J, leaving 11 bases unmatched. V and J are TRBV7-9 and TRBJ2-7, with 7 bases fitting TRBD1. The sequencing input was naive CD4+ T cells sorted from blood. This receptor was obtained from a human donor in good health. The CDR3 is CASSLGSGTVKTYEQYF. For the CDR3, the DNA is TGTGCCAGCAGCTTAGGATCGGGGACAGTAAAGACCTACGAGCAGTACTTC.